This paragraph reports one T cell receptor beta chain. The antigen this receptor binds is unknown. Base qualities are missing; no much larger clone stands one base away. This sample was taken from a study of Tregs in tolerant kidney transplant recipients (dated by TCRdb to between 2017 and 2020). In the study overall: The transplants used related donors with nonmyeloablative bone marrow transplantation, and mixed chimerism in the human trials was transient. The study applied TCRbeta sequencing to find donor-specific regulatory T cells before combined kidney and bone marrow transplantation and then followed those same cells after transplant. General findings and caveats noted by the study authors: Biological reproducibility was not examined directly, but technical replication error appeared to be minimal. Donor-specific Treg expansion was found to exceed global Treg expansion in tolerant patients, suggesting antigen-driven rather than nonspecific expansion. PCR primers changed over time for some patients, so nucleotide-level comparison across those patients' samples was not possible. Because the study included only a small number of patients, the results must be confirmed in larger populations and under other immunosuppression protocols. The most biologically relevant and donor-specific TCRbeta repertoire appeared to be identified by expanding Tregs with activated donor B cells.

Explained via the paper, the time point label denotes: blood sample drawn before combined kidney and bone marrow transplant. Thawed PBMCs were FACS-sorted into unstimulated Tregs (CD4+CD25+CD127-), CD4+ non-Tregs (CD4+CD25-), CD4 cells and CD8 cells. The patients were 4 recipients of combined kidney and bone marrow transplants from the ITN036ST trial, and samples were available only for these trial subjects. Healthy control blood was processed to PBMCs with a Ficoll density gradient and then cryopreserved, whereas patient PBMCs were collected both before and after transplant. For TCRbeta CDR3 sequencing, genomic DNA from the sorted cells was extracted using the QIAGEN DNeasy Blood and Tissue Kit. High-throughput TCRbeta CDR3 sequencing was carried out commercially through immunoSEQ, with PCR amplification with bias correction and internal controls included. In the source study's methods: A unique productive TCRbeta sequence was defined by the CDR3 nucleotide sequence when primers matched, and otherwise by the CDR3 amino acid sequence together with the Vbeta and Jbeta genes. Sorting error was corrected by removing sequences shared between sorted populations at a frequency ratio of 2:1 or less, and the remaining shared sequences were assigned to the higher population. A sequence counted as donor-reactive if, in CFSE-low cells, the sequence had a frequency of at least 0.01% and was expanded at least 5-fold compared with unstimulated cells. Jensen-Shannon divergence calculated on the top 100 TCRbeta sequences ranked by frequency was used to measure repertoire divergence. For any sample with multiple sequencing runs, sorting error was corrected in each run separately before the runs were pooled. TCRdb obtained this table from immuneACCESS and retained in-frame rearrangements with V and J assigned. These tables miss some clones; where compared with another copy, unresolved V genes account for less than half of the shortfall, and the remainder is unexplained. V, J and clone size reflect that table, while D and trimming were determined from the DNA. This sample comprises over 60,000 clones, about 98% of them detected only once. Over 0.45% of the sample goes to the ten largest clones.

This clonotype originated in a human donor who received a combined kidney and bone marrow transplant. Source: CD4+ T cells from blood, taken before the transplant.

In nucleotides, the sequence is TGTGCCAGCAGCCCCCGCGAAGGGGTCCACACCTTC. It translates to CASSPREGVHTF. The chain links TRBV7-9 with TRBJ1-2; perhaps TRBD1 is the D gene, with 5 bases matching. The CDR3, cysteine through phenylalanine, is 12 amino acids long. The CDR3 DNA has 36 bases and is translated from base 1. The germline V gene (reference sequence) yields SEHNR for CDR1 and FQNEAQ for CDR2. V gives up 5 bases and J gives up 12 bases, and the segment between their germline ends measures 16 bases.